The 2 T cell receptor delta chains in this list originate from one sample, sequenced in a study of γδ T cells in repeated Plasmodium falciparum infection. Vgamma9/Vdelta2+ and Vdelta2-negative gammadelta T cells were flow-sorted from PBMC for bulk sequencing. TCRdb reanalysed the multiplex PCR reads via CATT. The table shows 45,000 to 70,000 delta-chain clones, with approximately 1.5% occurring only once. The sequencing sample was made of gamma-delta T cells from blood. The receptors here all came from a pool of human donors (malaria-infected and uninfected, not separated).

This clone has only a few counts. The translation of this DNA and the TCRdb protein of a much larger clone differ at residue 12, probably owing to a read error; the protein shown here is translated from the DNA. J is TRDJ2 and V is TRDV1; 10 bases line up with TRDD3. Germline matching of the DNA provided the J gene here, since TCRdb leaves it blank. Germline assignment: CDR1 TSWWSYY and CDR2 QGS. The CDR3 is made up of 21 amino acids. The trim removed 4 bases at V and 0 bases at J, leaving 17 bases unmatched. The chain's CDR3 is CALGVSSYWGIRTSLTAQLFF. For the CDR3, the DNA is TGTGCTCTTGGGGTTTCCTCGTACTGGGGGATCCGAACTTCTTTGACAGCACAACTCTTCTTT.

As for this clone: A read error likely explains why the TCRdb protein, taken from a much larger clone, differs from this DNA's translation at residue 7; the protein shown is translated from the DNA. The chain uses TRDV2 and TRDJ1; 13 nucleotides agree with TRDD3. The germline V gene has CDR1 GEAIGNYY and CDR2 EKD. The CDR3 is made up of 21 amino acids. V dropped 0 bases and J dropped 14; count of bases not matched to a gene: 29. The CDR3 protein is CACDTDHWGIRVLPITPPRIF. DNA of the CDR3: TGTGCCTGTGACACCGACCACTGGGGGATACGCGTCTTACCAATCACACCCCCTCGGATCTTT.